This TCR beta chain emerged from a study of molecular identifiers for immune sequencing clone quantification. Methods described previously, with TCR primers listed, were used for bulk TCR libraries. In TCRdb, the PCR reads were re-called with MiXCR into one record per CDR3 protein. The table shows approximately 680,000 distinct CDR3 sequences, with about 25% occurring only once. This CDR3 region has 13 residues. V was trimmed by 5 bases and J by 7 bases, leaving 14 bases between them. The germline V gene has CDR1 SGHVS and CDR2 FNYEAQ. The specimen sequenced was naive CD8+ T cells from blood, with Jurkat cell RNA spiked in. As to subset: FACS-sorted CD8+CD4-CCR7+CD45RA+ naive T cells. V and J are TRBV7-6 and TRBJ1-1; D unclear. The sequence came from a human donor in good health. Some libraries in this study had Jurkat cell RNA spiked in. This CDR3 reads CASSHNPRSEAFF. The CDR3 DNA is TGTGCCAGCAGCCACAATCCGAGGAGTGAAGCTTTCTTT.